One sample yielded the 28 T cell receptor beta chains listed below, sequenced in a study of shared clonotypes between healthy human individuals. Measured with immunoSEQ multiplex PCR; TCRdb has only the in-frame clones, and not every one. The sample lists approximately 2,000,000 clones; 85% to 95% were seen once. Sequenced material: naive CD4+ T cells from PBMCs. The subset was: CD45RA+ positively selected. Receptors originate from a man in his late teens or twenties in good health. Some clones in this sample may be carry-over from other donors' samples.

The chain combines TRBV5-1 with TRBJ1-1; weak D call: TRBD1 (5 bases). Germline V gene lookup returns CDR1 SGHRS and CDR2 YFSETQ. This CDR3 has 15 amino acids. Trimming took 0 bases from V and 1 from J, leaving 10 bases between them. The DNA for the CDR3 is TGCGCCAGCAGCTTGGGAAGGGGAGCGAACACTGAAGCTTTCTTT. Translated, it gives CASSLGRGANTEAFF.

In DNA, the CDR3 is TGTGCCACCAGCATCCCGGGGCAGGGGGCGGGTGAGACCCAGTACTTC. Residues: CATSIPGQGAGETQYF. The chain carries TRBV15 and TRBJ2-5, with 8 bases that match TRBD1. V shed 4 bases and J 5 bases; nucleotides not matched to a gene: 12. The CDR3 sequence is 16 residues long. The V gene's germline CDR1 is LNHNV and CDR2 YYDKDF (reference sequence).

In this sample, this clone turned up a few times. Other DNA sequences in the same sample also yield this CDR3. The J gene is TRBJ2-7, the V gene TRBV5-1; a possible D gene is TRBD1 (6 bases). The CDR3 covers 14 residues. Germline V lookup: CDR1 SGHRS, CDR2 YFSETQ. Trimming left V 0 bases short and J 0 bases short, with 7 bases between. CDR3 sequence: CASSLGGGSYEQYF. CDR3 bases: TGCGCCAGCAGCTTGGGAGGGGGCTCCTACGAGCAGTACTTC. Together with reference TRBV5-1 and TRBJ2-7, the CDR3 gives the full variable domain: KAGVTQTPRYLIKTRGQQVTLSCSPISGHRSVSWYQQTPGQGLQFLFEYFSETQRNKGNFPGRFSGRQFSNSRSEMNVSTLELGDSALYLCASSLGGGSYEQYFGPGTRLTVT.

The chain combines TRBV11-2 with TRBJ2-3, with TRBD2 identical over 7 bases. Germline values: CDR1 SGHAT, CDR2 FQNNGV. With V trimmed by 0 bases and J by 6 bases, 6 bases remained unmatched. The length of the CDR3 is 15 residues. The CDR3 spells CASSLELWREDTQYF. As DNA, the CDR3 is TGTGCCAGCAGCTTAGAGCTGTGGCGGGAGGATACGCAGTATTTT. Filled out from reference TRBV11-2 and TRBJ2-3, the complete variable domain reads EAGVAQSPRYKIIEKRQSVAFWCNPISGHATLYWYQQILGQGPKLLIQFQNNGVVDDSQLPKDRFSAERLKGVDSTLKIQPAKLEDSAVYLCASSLELWREDTQYFGPGTRLTVL.

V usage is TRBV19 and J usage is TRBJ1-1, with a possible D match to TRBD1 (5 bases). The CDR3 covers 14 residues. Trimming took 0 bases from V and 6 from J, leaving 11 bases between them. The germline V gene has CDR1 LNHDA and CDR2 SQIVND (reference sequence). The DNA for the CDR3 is TGTGCCAGTAGTATAGAGTGGGGGAAAGCTGAAGCTTTCTTT. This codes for CASSIEWGKAEAFF.

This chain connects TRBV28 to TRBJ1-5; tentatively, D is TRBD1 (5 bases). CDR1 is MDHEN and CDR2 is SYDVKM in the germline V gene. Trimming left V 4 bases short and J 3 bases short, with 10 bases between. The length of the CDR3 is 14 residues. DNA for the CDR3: TGTGCCAGCAGTTCGGGGGGGAACAATCAGCCCCAGCATTTT. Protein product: CASSSGGNNQPQHF.

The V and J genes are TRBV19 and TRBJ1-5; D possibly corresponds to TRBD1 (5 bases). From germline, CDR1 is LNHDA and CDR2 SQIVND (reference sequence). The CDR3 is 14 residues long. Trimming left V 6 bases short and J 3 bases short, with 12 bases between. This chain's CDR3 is CASRSGTVNQPQHF. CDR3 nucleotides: TGTGCCAGTAGGTCCGGGACGGTCAATCAGCCCCAGCATTTT. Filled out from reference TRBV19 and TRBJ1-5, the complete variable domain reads DGGITQSPKYLFRKEGQNVTLSCEQNLNHDAMYWYRQDPGQGLRLIYYSQIVNDFQKGDIAEGYSVSREKKESFPLTVTSAQKNPTAFYLCASRSGTVNQPQHFGDGTRLSIL.

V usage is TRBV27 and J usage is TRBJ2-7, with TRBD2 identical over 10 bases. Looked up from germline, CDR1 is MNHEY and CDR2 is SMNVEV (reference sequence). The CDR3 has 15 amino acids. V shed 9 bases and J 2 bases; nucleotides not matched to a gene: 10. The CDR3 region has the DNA TGTGCCAGTCTCCCGGCTAGCGGGAGAGCCTACGAGCAGTACTTC. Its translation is CASLPASGRAYEQYF.

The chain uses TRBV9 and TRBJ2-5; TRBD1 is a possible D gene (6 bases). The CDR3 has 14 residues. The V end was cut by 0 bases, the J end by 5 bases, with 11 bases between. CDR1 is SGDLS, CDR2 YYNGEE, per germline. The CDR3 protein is CASSVEWQGETQYF. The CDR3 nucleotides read TGTGCCAGCAGCGTAGAGTGGCAGGGGGAGACCCAGTACTTC. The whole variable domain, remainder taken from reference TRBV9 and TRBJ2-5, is DSGVTQTPKHLITATGQRVTLRCSPRSGDLSVYWYQQSLDQGLQFLIQYYNGEERAKGNILERFSAQQFPDLHSELNLSSLELGDSALYFCASSVEWQGETQYFGPGTRLLVL.

DNA for the CDR3: TGTGCCATCAGTCCACATACTCAGGGGGTGAACACTGAAGCTTTCTTT. This encodes CAISPHTQGVNTEAFF. The chain couples TRBV10-3 to TRBJ1-1; TRBD1 aligns across 7 bases. Germline V gene data show CDR1 as ENHRY and CDR2 as SYGVKD. J gave up 0 bases and V 5 bases, and 9 bases lay outside the gene matches. The CDR3 is made up of 16 amino acids.

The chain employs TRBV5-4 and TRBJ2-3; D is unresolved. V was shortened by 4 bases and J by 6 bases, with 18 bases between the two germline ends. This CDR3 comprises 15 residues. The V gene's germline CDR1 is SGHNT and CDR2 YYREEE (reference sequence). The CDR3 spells CASSPAKTHPDTQYF. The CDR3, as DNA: TGTGCCAGCAGCCCTGCGAAAACCCACCCGGATACGCAGTATTTT.

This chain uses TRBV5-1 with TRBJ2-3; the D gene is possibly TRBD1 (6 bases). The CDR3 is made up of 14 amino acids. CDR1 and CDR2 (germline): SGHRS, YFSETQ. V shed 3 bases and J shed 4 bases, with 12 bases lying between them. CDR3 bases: TGCGCCAGCAGCTCACAGGGTTGGGCAGATACGCAGTATTTT. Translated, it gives CASSSQGWADTQYF.

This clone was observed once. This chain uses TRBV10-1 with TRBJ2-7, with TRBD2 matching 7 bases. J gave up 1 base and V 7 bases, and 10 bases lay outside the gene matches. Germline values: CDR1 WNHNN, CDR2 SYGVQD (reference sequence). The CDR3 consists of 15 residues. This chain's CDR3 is CASTSDGSGSYEQYF. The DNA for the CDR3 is TGCGCCAGCACCTCTGATGGTAGCGGGTCCTACGAGCAGTACTTC.

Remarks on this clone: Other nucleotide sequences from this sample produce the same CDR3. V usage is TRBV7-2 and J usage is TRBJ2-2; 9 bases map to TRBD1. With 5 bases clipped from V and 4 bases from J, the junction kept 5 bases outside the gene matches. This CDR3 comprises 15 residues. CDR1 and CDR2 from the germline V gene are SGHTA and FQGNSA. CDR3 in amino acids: CASSLQGAGTGELFF. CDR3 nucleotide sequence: TGTGCCAGCAGCCTACAGGGGGCCGGCACCGGGGAGCTGTTTTTT.

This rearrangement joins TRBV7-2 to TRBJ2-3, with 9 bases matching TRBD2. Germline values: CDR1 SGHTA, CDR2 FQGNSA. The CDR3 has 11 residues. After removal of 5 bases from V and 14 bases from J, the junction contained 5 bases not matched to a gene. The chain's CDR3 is CASSASGKRYF. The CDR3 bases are TGTGCCAGCAGCGCTAGCGGGAAACGGTATTTT. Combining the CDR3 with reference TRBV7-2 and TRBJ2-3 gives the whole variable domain GAGVSQSPSNKVTEKGKDVELRCDPISGHTALYWYRQSLGQGLEFLIYFQGNSAPDKSGLPSDRFSAERTGGSVSTLTIQRTQQEDSAVYLCASSASGKRYFGPGTRLTVL.

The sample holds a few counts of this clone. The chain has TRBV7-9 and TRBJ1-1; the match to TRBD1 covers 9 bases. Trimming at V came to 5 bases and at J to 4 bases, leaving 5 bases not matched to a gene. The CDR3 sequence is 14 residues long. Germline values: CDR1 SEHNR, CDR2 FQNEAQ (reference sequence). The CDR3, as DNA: TGTGCCAGCAGCCAACAGGGGGCAAGCACTGAAGCTTTCTTT. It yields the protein CASSQQGASTEAFF.

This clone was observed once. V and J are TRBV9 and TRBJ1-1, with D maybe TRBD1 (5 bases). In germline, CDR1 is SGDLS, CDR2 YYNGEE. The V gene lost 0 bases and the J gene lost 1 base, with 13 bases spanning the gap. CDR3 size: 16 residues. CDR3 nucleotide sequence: TGTGCCAGCAGCGTAGAGGATATTCAGGGGAACACTGAAGCTTTCTTT. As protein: CASSVEDIQGNTEAFF.

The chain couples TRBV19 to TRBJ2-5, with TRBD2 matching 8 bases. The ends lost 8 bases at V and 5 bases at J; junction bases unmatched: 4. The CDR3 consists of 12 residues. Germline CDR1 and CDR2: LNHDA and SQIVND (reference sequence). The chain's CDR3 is CASGERGETQYF. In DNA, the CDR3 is TGTGCCAGTGGGGAGCGGGGGGAGACCCAGTACTTC.

Here the CDR3 DNA reads TGTGCCAGCAGACAGGGAGAAGAGCAGTTCTTC. Its translation is CASRQGEEQFF. The V gene is TRBV6-5, the J gene TRBJ2-1; perhaps TRBD1 as D (6 bases). The CDR3 is 11 amino acids. V lost 6 bases and J 10 bases, leaving 10 bases between the germline ends. Looked up from germline, CDR1 is MNHEY and CDR2 is SVGAGI.

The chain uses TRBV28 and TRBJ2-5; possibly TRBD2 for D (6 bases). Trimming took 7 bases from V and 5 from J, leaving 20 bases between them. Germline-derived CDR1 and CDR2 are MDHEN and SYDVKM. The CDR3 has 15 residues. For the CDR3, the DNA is TGTGCCAGCACCAACGGAGGGGTGATATTGGAGACCCAGTACTTC. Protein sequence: CASTNGGVILETQYF.

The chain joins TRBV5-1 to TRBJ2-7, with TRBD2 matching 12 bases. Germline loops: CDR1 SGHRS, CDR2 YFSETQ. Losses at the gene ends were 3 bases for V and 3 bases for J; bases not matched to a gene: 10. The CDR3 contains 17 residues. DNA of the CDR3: TGCGCCAGCAGCTCCCTACCCCTAGCGGGAGGGGTCTACGAGCAGTACTTC. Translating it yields CASSSLPLAGGVYEQYF.

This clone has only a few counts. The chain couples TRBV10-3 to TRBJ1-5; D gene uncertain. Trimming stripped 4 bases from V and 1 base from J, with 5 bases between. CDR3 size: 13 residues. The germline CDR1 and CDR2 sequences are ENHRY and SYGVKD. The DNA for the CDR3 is TGTGCCATCAGTGTAGGGAGCAATCAGCCCCAGCATTTT. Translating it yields CAISVGSNQPQHF.

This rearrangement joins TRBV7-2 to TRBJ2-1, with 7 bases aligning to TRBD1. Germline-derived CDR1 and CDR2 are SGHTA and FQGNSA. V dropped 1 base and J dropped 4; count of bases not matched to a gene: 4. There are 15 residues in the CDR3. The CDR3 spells CASSLGGTVYNEQFF. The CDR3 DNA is TGTGCCAGCAGCTTAGGTGGGACAGTATACAATGAGCAGTTCTTC. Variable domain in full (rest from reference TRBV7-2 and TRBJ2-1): GAGVSQSPSNKVTEKGKDVELRCDPISGHTALYWYRQSLGQGLEFLIYFQGNSAPDKSGLPSDRFSAERTGGSVSTLTIQRTQQEDSAVYLCASSLGGTVYNEQFFGPGTRLTVL.

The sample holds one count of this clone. The CDR3: CASSLSYPEDYTF. CDR3 DNA: TGTGCCAGCAGTTTATCCTACCCTGAGGACTACACCTTC. V is TRBV28 and J is TRBJ1-2; the D is unclear. The CDR3 sequence is 13 residues long. V was trimmed by 1 base and J by 10 bases, leaving 13 bases between them. Germline CDR1 MDHEN, CDR2 SYDVKM.

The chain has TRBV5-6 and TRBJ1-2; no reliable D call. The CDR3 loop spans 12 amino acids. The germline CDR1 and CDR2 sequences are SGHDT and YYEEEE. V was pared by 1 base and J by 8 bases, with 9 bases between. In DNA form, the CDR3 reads TGTGCCAGCAGCTTGTACTTGCACGGCTACACCTTC. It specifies CASSLYLHGYTF.

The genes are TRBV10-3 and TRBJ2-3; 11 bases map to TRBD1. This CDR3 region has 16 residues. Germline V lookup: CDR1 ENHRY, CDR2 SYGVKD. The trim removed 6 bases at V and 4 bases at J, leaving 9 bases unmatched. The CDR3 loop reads CAISIFPGQGADTQYF. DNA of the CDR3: TGTGCCATCAGCATTTTTCCGGGACAGGGGGCAGATACGCAGTATTTT.

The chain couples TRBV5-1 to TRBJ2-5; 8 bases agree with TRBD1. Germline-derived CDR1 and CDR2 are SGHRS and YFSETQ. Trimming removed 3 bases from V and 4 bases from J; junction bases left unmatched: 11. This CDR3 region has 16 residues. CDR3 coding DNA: TGCGCCAGCAGCTCATTACCGACAGGGGCGGGAGAGACCCAGTACTTC. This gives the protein CASSSLPTGAGETQYF.

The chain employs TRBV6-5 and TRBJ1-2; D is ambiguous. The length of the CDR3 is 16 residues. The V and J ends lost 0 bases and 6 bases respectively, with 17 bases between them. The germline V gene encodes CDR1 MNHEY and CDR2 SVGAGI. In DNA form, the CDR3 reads TGTGCCAGCAGTTACTCGAAACTACAACCCGGGGATGGCTACACCTTC. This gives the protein CASSYSKLQPGDGYTF.